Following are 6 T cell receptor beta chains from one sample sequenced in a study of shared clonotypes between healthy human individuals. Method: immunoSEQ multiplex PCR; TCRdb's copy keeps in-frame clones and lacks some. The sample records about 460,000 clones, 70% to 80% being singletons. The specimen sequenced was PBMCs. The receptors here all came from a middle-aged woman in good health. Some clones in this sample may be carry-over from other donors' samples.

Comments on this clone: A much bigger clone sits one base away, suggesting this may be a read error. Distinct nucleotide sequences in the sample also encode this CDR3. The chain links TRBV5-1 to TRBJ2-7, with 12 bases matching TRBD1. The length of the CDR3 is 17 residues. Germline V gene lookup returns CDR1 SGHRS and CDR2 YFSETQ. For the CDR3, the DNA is TGCGCCAGCAGCTTGAGTGGGACAGGGGGCTTCTCCTACGGGCAGTACTTC. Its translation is CASSLSGTGGFSYGQYF.

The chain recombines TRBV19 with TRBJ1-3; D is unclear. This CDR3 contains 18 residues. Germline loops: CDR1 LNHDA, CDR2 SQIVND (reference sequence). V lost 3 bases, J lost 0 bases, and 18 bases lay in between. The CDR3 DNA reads TGTGCCAGTAGTATCCCTCCGGTACAGCGGATCTCTGGAAACACCATATATTTT. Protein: CASSIPPVQRISGNTIYF.

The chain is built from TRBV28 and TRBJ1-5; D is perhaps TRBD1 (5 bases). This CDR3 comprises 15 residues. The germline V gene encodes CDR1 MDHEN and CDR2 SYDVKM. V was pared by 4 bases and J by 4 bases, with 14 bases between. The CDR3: CASSSYDSGNQPQHF. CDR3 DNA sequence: TGTGCCAGCAGTTCCTATGACAGCGGGAATCAGCCCCAGCATTTT.

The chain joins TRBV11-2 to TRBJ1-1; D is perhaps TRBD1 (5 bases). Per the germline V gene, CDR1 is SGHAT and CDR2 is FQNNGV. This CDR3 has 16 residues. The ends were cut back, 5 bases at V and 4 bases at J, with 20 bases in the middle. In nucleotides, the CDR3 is TGTGCCAGCAGCCCCCTGAGGGGCAGATATAGCACTGAAGCTTTCTTT. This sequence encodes CASSPLRGRYSTEAFF.

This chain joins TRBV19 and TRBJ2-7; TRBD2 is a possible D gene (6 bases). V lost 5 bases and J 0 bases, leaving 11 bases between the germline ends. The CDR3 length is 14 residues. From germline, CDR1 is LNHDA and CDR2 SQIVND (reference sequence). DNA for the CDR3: TGTGCCAGTAGTCACGGAGGGCCCTCCTACGAGCAGTACTTC. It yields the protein CASSHGGPSYEQYF.

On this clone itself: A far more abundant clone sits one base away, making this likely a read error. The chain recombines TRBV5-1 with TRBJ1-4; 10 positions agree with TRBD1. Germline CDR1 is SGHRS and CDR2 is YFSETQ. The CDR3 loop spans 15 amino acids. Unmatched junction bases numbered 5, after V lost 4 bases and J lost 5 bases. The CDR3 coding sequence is TGCGCCAGCAGCAGTGACAGGGGGCGGAATGAAAAACTGTTTTTT. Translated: CASSSDRGRNEKLFF.